Each of the 20 T cell receptor beta chains below was sequenced from the same sample in a study of Tregs in tolerant kidney transplant recipients. Some clones are missing from TCRdb's copy, which holds only in-frame ones; the method was immunoSEQ multiplex PCR. The sample includes 85,000 to 95,000 clones, about 92% of them seen just once. Sequenced material: CD8+ T cells from blood. Source of these receptors: a human donor in good health.

Turning to this clone: Germline and junction disagree at one end, which may indicate a read error. The CDR3 nucleotides read TGCGCCAGCAGCTTGGACCCGGAGGCCCCTATCGCGAACATCGGGGAGCTGTTTTTT. Translated, it gives CASSLDPEAPIANIGELFF. V is TRBV5-1 and J is TRBJ2-2; TRBD2 might be the D (5 bases). This CDR3 spans 19 amino acids. Germline V gives CDR1 SGHRS, CDR2 YFSETQ.

The genes are TRBV2 and TRBJ2-5; D may be TRBD2 (6 bases). The V gene's germline CDR1 is SNHLY and CDR2 FYNNEI. Trimming cost V 8 bases and J 5 bases, with 24 bases left between them. The CDR3 totals 16 residues. CDR3 region: CASLEMIRDFAETQYF. In nucleotides, the CDR3 is TGTGCCAGCCTCGAGATGATCCGGGACTTCGCGGAGACCCAGTACTTC.

The V and J genes are TRBV15 and TRBJ2-1, with D unclear. From germline, CDR1 is LNHNV and CDR2 YYDKDF (reference sequence). With 0 bases removed from V and 7 bases from J, the gap between germline ends came to 13 bases. The CDR3 spans 15 residues. This CDR3 reads CATSRDSAPSNEQFF. CDR3 in DNA: TGTGCCACCAGCAGAGATTCCGCCCCTAGTAATGAGCAGTTCTTC.

This clone was counted a single time. The rearrangement links TRBV5-4 to TRBJ2-7; a possible D gene is TRBD2 (5 bases). The V end was cut by 4 bases, the J end by 1 base, with 9 bases between. CDR3 length: 13 amino acids. Per the germline V gene, CDR1 is SGHNT and CDR2 is YYREEE (reference sequence). The CDR3, as DNA: TGTGCCAGCAGCCCCCGGGAATCCTACGAGCAGTACTTC. Translation gives CASSPRESYEQYF. Full variable domain (remainder filled in from reference TRBV5-4 and TRBJ2-7): ETGVTQSPTHLIKTRGQQVTLRCSSQSGHNTVSWYQQALGQGPQFIFQYYREEENGRGNFPPRFSGLQFPNYSSELNVNALELDDSALYLCASSPRESYEQYFGPGTRLTVT.

V and J are TRBV7-8 and TRBJ2-1, with TRBD2 matching 14 bases. V trimming: 6 bases; J trimming: 3 bases; junction bases outside the gene matches: 10. The CDR3 sequence is 18 residues long. Germline V gene data show CDR1 as SGHVS and CDR2 as FQNEAQ. This CDR3 is CASSPGLAGAWSYNEQFF. The CDR3, as DNA: TGTGCCAGCAGTCCGGGACTAGCGGGAGCATGGAGCTACAATGAGCAGTTCTTC.

The rearrangement uses TRBV25-1 and TRBJ1-1; D not certain. Trimming removed 0 bases at V and 3 bases at J, with 2 bases between. This CDR3 spans 12 amino acids. From germline, CDR1 is MGHDK and CDR2 SYGVNS. Here the CDR3 reads CASSEYDTEAFF. The CDR3 DNA reads TGTGCCAGCAGTGAATACGACACTGAAGCTTTCTTT. The variable domain in full, with the rest retrieved from reference TRBV25-1 and TRBJ1-1, is EADIYQTPRYLVIGTGKKITLECSQTMGHDKMYWYQQDPGMELHLIHYSYGVNSTEKGDLSSESTVSRIRTEHFPLTLESARPSHTSQYLCASSEYDTEAFFGQGTRLTVV.

The chain joins TRBV27 to TRBJ2-7; no definite D call. Trimming shortened V by 8 bases and J by 3 bases, and 11 bases separated the two germline ends. The CDR3 spans 12 residues. The germline CDR1 and CDR2 sequences are MNHEY and SMNVEV (reference sequence). The CDR3 loop is CASAPTFYEQYF. CDR3 bases: TGTGCCAGCGCTCCGACCTTCTACGAGCAGTACTTC.

This clone was picked up one time. The V call is TRBV9, the J call TRBJ1-2, with 9 nucleotides matching TRBD1. This CDR3 has 14 amino acids. Looked up from germline, CDR1 is SGDLS and CDR2 is YYNGEE. Losses at the gene ends were 0 bases for V and 7 bases for J; bases not matched to a gene: 4. The DNA of the CDR3 is TGTGCCAGCAGCGTAGCCCGACAGGGGGGTGGCTACACCTTC. Amino acids: CASSVARQGGGYTF.

The chain combines TRBV2 with TRBJ2-7, with TRBD2 matching over 13 bases. Germline loops: CDR1 SNHLY, CDR2 FYNNEI. With 6 bases clipped from V and 6 bases from J, the junction kept 11 bases outside the gene matches. The CDR3 is 16 residues long. CDR3 DNA: TGTGCCAGCAGCACCTGGACTAGCGGGAGTTCTGCCGAGCAGTACTTC. It specifies CASSTWTSGSSAEQYF.

The chain combines TRBV4-2 with TRBJ2-1; possibly TRBD2 for D (5 bases). Germline CDR1 reads LGHNA; CDR2 reads YNFKEQ. The V end was cut by 0 bases, the J end by 1 base, with 10 bases between. The CDR3 loop spans 16 amino acids. The chain's CDR3 is CASSQEGTSSYNEQFF. The CDR3, as DNA: TGTGCCAGCAGCCAAGAGGGCACTAGTTCCTACAATGAGCAGTTCTTC.

About this clone: Additional DNA sequences in this sample encode the identical CDR3. V is TRBV2 and J is TRBJ2-7; D is undetermined. The CDR3 runs to 10 residues. In germline, CDR1 is SNHLY, CDR2 FYNNEI. Trimming took off 6 bases at V and 4 bases at J, with 4 bases between the two ends. In DNA, the CDR3 is TGTGCCAGCAGGGGATACGAGCAGTACTTC. This codes for CASRGYEQYF.

The chain joins TRBV20-1 to TRBJ2-1, with D unclear. From germline, CDR1 is DFQATT and CDR2 SNEGSKA (reference sequence). Trimming took off 8 bases at V and 9 bases at J, with 11 bases between the two ends. The CDR3 length is 10 residues. CDR3 residues: CSTTIAEQFF. CDR3 sequence (DNA): TGCAGTACCACGATCGCTGAGCAGTTCTTC.

V and J are TRBV10-3 and TRBJ2-7, with 11 bases that match TRBD1. With 3 bases clipped from V and 2 bases from J, the junction kept 3 bases outside the gene matches. The CDR3 runs to 15 residues. CDR1 and CDR2 (germline): ENHRY, SYGVKD. CDR3 bases: TGTGCCATCAGTGAACTGGGACAGGGGGCCTACGAGCAGTACTTC. It encodes CAISELGQGAYEQYF.

The chain recombines TRBV14 with TRBJ1-2; no definite D call. Trimming removed 0 bases at V and 9 bases at J, with 11 bases between. This CDR3 has 13 amino acids. Per the germline V gene, CDR1 is SGHDN and CDR2 is FVKESK. Here the CDR3 DNA reads TGTGCCAGCAGCCAAGAAATGGCCCACAGCTACACCTTC. Translation: CASSQEMAHSYTF.

V gene TRBV15 combines with J gene TRBJ1-2; the D gene is possibly TRBD1 (6 bases). The CDR3 is made up of 13 amino acids. V was cut by 9 bases and J by 4 bases, with 15 bases left in between. Germline CDR1 reads LNHNV; CDR2 reads YYDKDF (reference sequence). CDR3 loop: CATGGGLVYGYTF. The CDR3 nucleotides are TGTGCCACAGGGGGGGGTTTAGTCTATGGCTACACCTTC.

The chain is built from TRBV5-5 and TRBJ1-2; D is ambiguous. The CDR3 length is 13 residues. CDR1 and CDR2 (germline): SGHKS, YYEKEE (reference sequence). V was clipped by 3 bases and J by 5 bases, with 11 bases between them. CDR3 residues: CASSSDKIYGYTF. Here the CDR3 DNA reads TGTGCCAGCAGCTCAGACAAGATTTATGGCTACACCTTC. The variable domain in full, with the rest retrieved from reference TRBV5-5 and TRBJ1-2, is DAGVTQSPTHLIKTRGQQVTLRCSPISGHKSVSWYQQVLGQGPQFIFQYYEKEERGRGNFPDRFSARQFPNYSSELNVNALLLGDSALYLCASSSDKIYGYTFGSGTRLTVV.

The chain recombines TRBV7-9 with TRBJ2-1; 9 bases align to TRBD2. The CDR3 length is 16 residues. V shed 1 base, J shed 4 bases, and the junction held 5 bases outside the gene matches. Germline V gene lookup returns CDR1 SEHNR and CDR2 FQNEAQ (reference sequence). The CDR3 loop is CASSLGSGGQYNEQFF. CDR3 nucleotide sequence: TGTGCCAGCAGCTTAGGTAGCGGGGGCCAATACAATGAGCAGTTCTTC.

This rearrangement joins TRBV4-1 to TRBJ1-6; D is undetermined. The CDR3 totals 11 residues. V lost 1 base, J lost 14 bases, and 6 bases lay in between. Per the germline V gene, CDR1 is MGHRA and CDR2 is YSYEKL. CDR3 residues: CASSQGKALHF. The CDR3 DNA sequence: TGCGCCAGCAGCCAAGGGAAAGCCCTCCACTTT.

This sequence joins TRBV7-6 and TRBJ1-1; possible D gene TRBD1, 6 bases. Trimming pared 3 bases from V and 1 base from J, leaving 24 bases between. Germline CDR1 and CDR2: SGHVS and FNYEAQ. The CDR3 runs to 19 residues. The CDR3 loop reads CASSFGISGGEFWNTEAFF. CDR3 nucleotides: TGTGCCAGCAGCTTCGGAATTTCGGGGGGCGAATTTTGGAACACTGAAGCTTTCTTT.

The V call is TRBV5-4, the J call TRBJ2-7; 9 bases agree with TRBD2. Germline V gene data show CDR1 as SGHNT and CDR2 as YYREEE (reference sequence). The CDR3 is made up of 13 amino acids. J lost 5 bases, V lost 2 bases, and 2 bases had no gene match. This CDR3 reads CASSFSGSDEQYF. The CDR3 nucleotides read TGTGCCAGCAGCTTTAGCGGGAGCGACGAGCAGTACTTC.